This record concerns one T cell receptor (beta chain) sequence. As yet, its antigen is unknown. V lost 3 bases to trimming and J lost 4 bases, with 15 bases between them. Germline lookup yields CDR1 SGDLS and CDR2 YYNGEE. The CDR3 totals 15 residues. PCR amplification relied on 60 Vbeta primers (plus 13 Jbeta primers). Assay used: immunoSEQ multiplex PCR; TCRdb lists only in-frame clones, some missing. The data show 150,000 to 250,000 clones, approximately 85% seen once. This sample was included in a study of cytomegalovirus exposure and HLA in healthy donors. The study, taken as a whole, reports: TRBV6-2, TRBV6-3 and other indistinguishable V segments were excluded.

The donors were healthy bone marrow donors. Despite likely unrecorded immune exposures, the donors were nominally healthy at the time of sampling. The material sequenced was PBMCs. V and J are TRBV9 and TRBJ2-3; weak D call: TRBD2 (6 bases). The receptor comes from a woman between 50 and 59 years old in good health and CMV-seronegative. In DNA, the CDR3 is TGTGCCAGCAGCGGGGTGGAGGGAAGCGCAGATACGCAGTATTTT. It is translated as CASSGVEGSADTQYF.